These 9 T cell receptor beta chains share one sample of origin, sequenced in a study of identical twins. TCRdb reprocessed the 5' RACE reads with MiXCR, giving one entry per CDR3 protein. Found here are around 370,000 distinct CDR3 sequences, approximately 8.7% of them singletons; the top ten hold 8% to 9.5%. Sample: naive T cells sorted from blood. Receptors originate from a woman in her fifties or sixties in good health.

In this sample, this clonotype turned up a few times. The V and J genes are TRBV4-2 and TRBJ2-5; 10 bases agree with TRBD1. Trimming at V came to 4 bases and at J to 4 bases, leaving 6 bases not matched to a gene. The CDR3 length is 15 residues. Germline V lookup: CDR1 LGHNA, CDR2 YNFKEQ. This chain's CDR3 is CASSPTGGVGETQYF. As DNA, the CDR3 is TGTGCCAGCAGCCCGACAGGGGGCGTAGGAGAGACCCAGTACTTC.

This clonotype has at least ten counts. The J gene is TRBJ2-7, the V gene TRBV12-3 or TRBV12-4; tentatively, D is TRBD1 (6 bases). This CDR3 spans 11 amino acids. V lost 5 bases to trimming and J lost 7 bases, with 9 bases between them. The CDR3 nucleotides read TGTGCCAGCAGTCAGGGGACAGAGCAGTACTTC. Translated, it gives CASSQGTEQYF.

Points on this clonotype: At one boundary the junction diverges from the germline segment, which might be a read error. CDR3 loop: CASREGEGGSTYNEQFF. CDR3 sequence (DNA): TGTGCCAGCAGGGAAGGGGAGGGCGGGAGTACCTACAATGAGCAGTTCTTC. The chain carries TRBV2 and TRBJ2-1, with 7 nucleotides matching TRBD2. The CDR3 consists of 17 residues. Germline CDR1 reads SNHLY; CDR2 reads FYNNEI.

This clonotype was seen a handful of times. This chain connects TRBV20-1 to TRBJ1-3, with a possible D match to TRBD1 (6 bases). The V gene lost 6 bases and the J gene lost 4 bases, with 22 bases spanning the gap. CDR1 is DFQATT and CDR2 is SNEGSKA in the germline V gene (reference sequence). CDR3 length: 16 residues. This chain's CDR3 is CSARGRDAGVGNTIYF. In DNA, the CDR3 is TGCAGTGCCAGGGGCCGGGACGCTGGCGTCGGAAACACCATATATTTT.

The CDR3 DNA follows: TGCGCCAGCAGCCAAGAAAGTGGGGTTTTTTCGTATGGCTACACCTTC. Its translation is CASSQESGVFSYGYTF. This rearrangement joins TRBV4-1 to TRBJ1-2; D unresolved. The germline gives CDR1 MGHRA, CDR2 YSYEKL. V was trimmed by 0 bases and J by 5 bases, leaving 16 bases between them. This CDR3 is 16 amino acids long.

V and J are TRBV30 and TRBJ2-5; no clear D. The V end was cut by 7 bases, the J end by 6 bases, with 9 bases between. CDR3 length: 10 amino acids. The V gene's germline CDR1 is GTSNPN and CDR2 SVGIG (reference sequence). The CDR3 loop is CALGAQTQYF. DNA of the CDR3: TGTGCCTTGGGCGCCCAGACCCAGTACTTC.

This clonotype showed up just a few times. This rearrangement joins TRBV27 to TRBJ1-4; tentative D call: TRBD1 (6 bases). The V gene lost 4 bases and the J gene lost 0 bases, with 18 bases spanning the gap. The germline V gene encodes CDR1 MNHEY and CDR2 SMNVEV (reference sequence). The CDR3 covers 18 residues. The CDR3 DNA reads as TGTGCCAGCAGTTCTCTCCCAGGGGTCCCCACAACTAATGAAAAACTGTTTTTT. Translated: CASSSLPGVPTTNEKLFF.

Ten or more counts support this clonotype. The genes are TRBV3-1 and TRBJ2-1, with 10 bases lining up with TRBD2. The CDR3 is made up of 14 amino acids. Trimming took 6 bases from V and 7 from J; bases not matched to a gene: 6. The V gene's germline CDR1 is LGHDT and CDR2 YNNKEL (reference sequence). The CDR3 here is CASSPSGRANEQFF. The CDR3 coding sequence is TGTGCCAGCAGTCCGAGCGGGAGGGCTAATGAGCAGTTCTTC.

The chain has TRBV24-1 and TRBJ2-1; 8 positions agree with TRBD1. Germline V gene sequence: CDR1 KGHDR, CDR2 SFDVKD. This CDR3 is built from 13 residues. The ends lost 10 bases at V and 7 bases at J; junction bases unmatched: 8. This chain's CDR3 is CATRGQALNEQFF. CDR3 bases: TGTGCCACTAGGGGACAGGCATTAAATGAGCAGTTCTTC.